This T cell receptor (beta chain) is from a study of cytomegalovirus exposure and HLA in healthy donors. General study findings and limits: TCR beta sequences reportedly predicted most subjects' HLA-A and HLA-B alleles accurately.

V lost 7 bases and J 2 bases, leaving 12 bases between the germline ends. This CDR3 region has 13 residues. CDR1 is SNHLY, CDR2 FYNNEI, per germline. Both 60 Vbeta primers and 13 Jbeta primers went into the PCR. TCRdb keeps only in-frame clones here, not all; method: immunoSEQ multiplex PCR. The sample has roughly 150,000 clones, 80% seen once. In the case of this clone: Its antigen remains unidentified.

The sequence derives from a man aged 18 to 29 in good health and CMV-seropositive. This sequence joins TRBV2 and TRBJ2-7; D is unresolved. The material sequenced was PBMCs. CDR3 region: CASIRPTPYEQYF. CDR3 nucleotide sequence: TGTGCCAGCATCAGGCCGACACCCTACGAGCAGTACTTC.